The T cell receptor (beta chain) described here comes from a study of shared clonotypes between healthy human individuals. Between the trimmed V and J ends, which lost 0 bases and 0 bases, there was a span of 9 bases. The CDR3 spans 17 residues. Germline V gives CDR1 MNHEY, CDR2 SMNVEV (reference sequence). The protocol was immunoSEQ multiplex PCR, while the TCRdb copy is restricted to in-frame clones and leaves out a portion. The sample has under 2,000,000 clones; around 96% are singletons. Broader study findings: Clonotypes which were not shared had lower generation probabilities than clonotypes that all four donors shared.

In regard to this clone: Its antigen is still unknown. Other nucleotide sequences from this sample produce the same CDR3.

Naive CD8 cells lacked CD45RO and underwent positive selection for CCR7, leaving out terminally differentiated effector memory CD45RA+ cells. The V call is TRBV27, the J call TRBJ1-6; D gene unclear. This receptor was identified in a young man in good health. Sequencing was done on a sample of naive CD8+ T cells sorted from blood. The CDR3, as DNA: TGTGCCAGCAGTTTATCAGCAGAGAGCTCCTATAATTCACCCCTCCACTTT. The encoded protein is CASSLSAESSYNSPLHF.